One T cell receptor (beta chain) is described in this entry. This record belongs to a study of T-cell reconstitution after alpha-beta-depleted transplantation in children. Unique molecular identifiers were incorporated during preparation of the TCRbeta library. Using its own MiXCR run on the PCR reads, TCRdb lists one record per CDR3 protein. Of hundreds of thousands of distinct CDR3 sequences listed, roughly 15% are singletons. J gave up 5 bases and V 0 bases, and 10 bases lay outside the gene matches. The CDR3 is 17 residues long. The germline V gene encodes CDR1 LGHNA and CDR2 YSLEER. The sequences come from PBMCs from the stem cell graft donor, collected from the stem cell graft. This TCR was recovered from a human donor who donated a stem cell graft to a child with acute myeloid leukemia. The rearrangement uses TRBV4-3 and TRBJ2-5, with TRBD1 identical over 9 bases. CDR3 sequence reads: CASSQDLTGGKKETQYF. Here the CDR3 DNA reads TGCGCCAGCAGCCAAGATCTTACAGGGGGCAAGAAGGAGACCCAGTACTTC.